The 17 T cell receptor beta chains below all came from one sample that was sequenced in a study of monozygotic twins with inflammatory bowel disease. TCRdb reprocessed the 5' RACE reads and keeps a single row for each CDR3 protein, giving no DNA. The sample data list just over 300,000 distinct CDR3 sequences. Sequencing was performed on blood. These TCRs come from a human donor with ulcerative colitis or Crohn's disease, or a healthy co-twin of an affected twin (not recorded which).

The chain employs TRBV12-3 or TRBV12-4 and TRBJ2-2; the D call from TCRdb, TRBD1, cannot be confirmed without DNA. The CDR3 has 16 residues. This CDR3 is CASSRDRAPSTGELFF.

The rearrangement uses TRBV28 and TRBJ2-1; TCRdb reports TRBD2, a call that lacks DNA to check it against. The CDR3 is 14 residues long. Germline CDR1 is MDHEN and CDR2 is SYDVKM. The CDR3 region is CASTRLEMWNEQFF.

The CDR3 region is CASSLETGANSNEQFF. This chain connects TRBV7-8 to TRBJ2-1; TCRdb's D call of TRBD1 is untestable without DNA. This CDR3 has 16 amino acids. Germline-derived CDR1 and CDR2 are SGHVS and FQNEAQ.

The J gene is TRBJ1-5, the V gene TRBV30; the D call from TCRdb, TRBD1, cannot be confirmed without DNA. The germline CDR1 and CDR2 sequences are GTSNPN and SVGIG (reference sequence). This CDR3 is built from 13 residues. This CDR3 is CAWSWDGNQPQHF.

CDR3 sequence: CASSIFLLRFEGTF. The chain employs TRBV28 and TRBJ1-2. This CDR3 spans 14 amino acids. Germline V lookup: CDR1 MDHEN, CDR2 SYDVKM.

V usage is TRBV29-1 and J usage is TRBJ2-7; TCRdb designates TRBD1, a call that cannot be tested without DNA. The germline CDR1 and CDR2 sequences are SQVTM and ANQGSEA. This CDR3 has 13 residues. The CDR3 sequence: CSVSVTGSTVQYF.

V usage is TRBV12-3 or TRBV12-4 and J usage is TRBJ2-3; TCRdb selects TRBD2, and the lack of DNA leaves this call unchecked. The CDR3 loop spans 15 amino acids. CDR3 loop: CASSGGLQGTDTQYF.

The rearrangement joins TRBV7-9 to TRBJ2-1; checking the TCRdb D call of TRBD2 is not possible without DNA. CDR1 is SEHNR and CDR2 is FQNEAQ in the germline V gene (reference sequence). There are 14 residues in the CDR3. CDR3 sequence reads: CASSLQGPYNEQFF.

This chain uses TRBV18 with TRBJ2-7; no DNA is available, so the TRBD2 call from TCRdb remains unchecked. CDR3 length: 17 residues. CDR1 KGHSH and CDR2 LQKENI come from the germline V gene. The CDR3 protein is CASSPLMGLAGGDEQYF.

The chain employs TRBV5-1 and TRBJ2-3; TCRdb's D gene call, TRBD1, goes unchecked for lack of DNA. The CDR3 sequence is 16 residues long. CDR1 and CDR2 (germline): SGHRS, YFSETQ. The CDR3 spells CASSLSETGGPDTQYF. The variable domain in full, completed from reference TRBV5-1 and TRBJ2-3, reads KAGVTQTPRYLIKTRGQQVTLSCSPISGHRSVSWYQQTPGQGLQFLFEYFSETQRNKGNFPGRFSGRQFSNSRSEMNVSTLELGDSALYLCASSLSETGGPDTQYFGPGTRLTVL.

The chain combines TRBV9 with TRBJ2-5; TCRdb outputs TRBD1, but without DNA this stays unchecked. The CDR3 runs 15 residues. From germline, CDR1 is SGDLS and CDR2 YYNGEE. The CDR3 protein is CASNWDGGAWQTQYF.

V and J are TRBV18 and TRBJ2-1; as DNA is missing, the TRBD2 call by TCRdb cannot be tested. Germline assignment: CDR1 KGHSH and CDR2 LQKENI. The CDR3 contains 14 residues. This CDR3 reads CASSPPTSGVRPFF.

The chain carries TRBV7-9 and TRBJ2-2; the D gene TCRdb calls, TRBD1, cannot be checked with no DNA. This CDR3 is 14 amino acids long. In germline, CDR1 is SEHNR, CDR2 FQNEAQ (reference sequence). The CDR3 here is CASSLNRVTGELFF.

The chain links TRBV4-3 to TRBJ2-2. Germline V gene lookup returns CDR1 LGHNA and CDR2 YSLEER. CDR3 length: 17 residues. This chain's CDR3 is CASSQVGVGTNTGELFF.

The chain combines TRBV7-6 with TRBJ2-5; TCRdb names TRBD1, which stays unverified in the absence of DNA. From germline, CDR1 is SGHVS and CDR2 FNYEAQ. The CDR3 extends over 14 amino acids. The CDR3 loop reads CASTGQNFGETQYF. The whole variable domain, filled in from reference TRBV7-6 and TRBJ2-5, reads GAGVSQSPRYKVTKRGQDVALRCDPISGHVSLYWYRQALGQGPEFLTYFNYEAQQDKSGLPNDRFSAERPEGSISTLTIQRTEQRDSAMYRCASTGQNFGETQYFGPGTRLLVL.

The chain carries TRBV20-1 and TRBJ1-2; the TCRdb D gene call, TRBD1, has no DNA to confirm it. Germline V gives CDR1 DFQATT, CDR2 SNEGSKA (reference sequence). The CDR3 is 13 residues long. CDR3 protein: CSVPPPGQGASTF.

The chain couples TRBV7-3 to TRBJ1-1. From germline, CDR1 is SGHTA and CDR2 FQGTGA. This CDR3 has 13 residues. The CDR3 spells CASSLISNTEAFF.